The 15 T cell receptor beta chains listed next were all sequenced from one sample in a study of Graves' ophthalmopathy and Graves' hyperthyroidism. Amplification targeted the TCR beta CDR3 regions, with RNA transcripts as the source material. The first round was an RT-PCR with HTBI primers, and the second round was a multiplex PCR. Via MiXCR, TCRdb re-called the multiplex PCR reads, giving one row per CDR3 protein. The data contain some 1.1 million distinct CDR3 sequences, roughly 35% of them singletons. The sample comprised peripheral blood or thyroid tissue (not recorded which). These receptors came from an adult man with Graves' hyperthyroidism.

This clonotype has a count of ten or more. This chain connects TRBV19 to TRBJ2-7, with D unresolved. This CDR3 comprises 11 residues. The ends were cut back, 2 bases at V and 7 bases at J, with 6 bases in the middle. CDR1 and CDR2 from the germline V gene are LNHDA and SQIVND (reference sequence). CDR3 coding DNA: TGTGCCAGTAGTATAACCGGAGAGCAGTACTTC. Its translation is CASSITGEQYF. Full variable domain (missing parts from reference TRBV19 and TRBJ2-7): DGGITQSPKYLFRKEGQNVTLSCEQNLNHDAMYWYRQDPGQGLRLIYYSQIVNDFQKGDIAEGYSVSREKKESFPLTVTSAQKNPTAFYLCASSITGEQYFGPGTRLTVT.

On this clonotype itself: The junction differs from germline at one of its ends, possibly a read error. The CDR3 nucleotides read TGCGCCAGCAGCCAAACCGGGACGAACGGGTTTCAGCCCCAGTACTTC. Its protein product is CASSQTGTNGFQPQYF. The V and J genes are TRBV7-9 and TRBJ2-5; possibly TRBD1 or TRBD2 for D (5 bases each). Germline V gene data show CDR1 as SEHNR and CDR2 as FQNEAQ (reference sequence). This CDR3 region has 16 residues.

This clonotype was picked up many times. CDR3 sequence: CSVAGMANYGYTF. For the CDR3, the DNA is TGCAGCGTTGCGGGGATGGCTAACTATGGCTACACCTTC. This chain connects TRBV29-1 to TRBJ1-2; D remains ambiguous. The V and J ends lost 4 bases and 0 bases respectively, with 9 bases between them. The CDR3 runs to 13 residues. Looked up from germline, CDR1 is SQVTM and CDR2 is ANQGSEA.

The chain carries TRBV9 and TRBJ2-7, with 10 bases lining up with TRBD1. CDR1 and CDR2 (germline): SGDLS, YYNGEE. The CDR3 sequence is 13 residues long. The V segment lost 0 bases and the J segment 7 bases; nucleotides outside the gene matches: 1. For the CDR3, the DNA is TGTGCCAGCAGCGTAGGGGGACAGGGGGAGCAGTACTTC. Translation: CASSVGGQGEQYF. The full variable domain, with the rest looked up from reference TRBV9 and TRBJ2-7, is DSGVTQTPKHLITATGQRVTLRCSPRSGDLSVYWYQQSLDQGLQFLIQYYNGEERAKGNILERFSAQQFPDLHSELNLSSLELGDSALYFCASSVGGQGEQYFGPGTRLTVT.

This clonotype was counted many times. V gene TRBV20-1 combines with J gene TRBJ2-2, with D possibly being TRBD1 (5 bases). Germline-derived CDR1 and CDR2 are DFQATT and SNEGSKA (reference sequence). The germline V and J ends were trimmed by 6 bases and 0 bases, with 11 bases remaining between them. The CDR3 totals 14 residues. CDR3 in DNA: TGCAGTGCCCCAGGGATGACGAACACCGGGGAGCTGTTTTTT. It yields the protein CSAPGMTNTGELFF.

This clonotype appeared a few times. The V and J genes are TRBV12-3 or TRBV12-4 and TRBJ1-1; weak D call: TRBD1 (6 bases). With 2 bases removed from V and 5 bases from J, the gap between germline ends came to 21 bases. The CDR3 length is 17 residues. In DNA form, the CDR3 reads TGTGCCAGCAGTTTATTCTTGGGGGGGCAGAGGAGGACTGAAGCTTTCTTT. It codes for CASSLFLGGQRRTEAFF.

This clonotype was found a few times. The junction differs from germline at one of its ends, possibly a read error. The CDR3 nucleotides are TGTGCCAGCAGTTCCCCACTACAGGGGGCGGAAGAGACCCAGTACTTC. Translating it yields CASSSPLQGAEETQYF. The gene calls are TRBV10-3 and TRBJ2-5, with 9 bases fitting TRBD1. Germline-derived CDR1 and CDR2 are ENHRY and SYGVKD. This CDR3 region has 16 residues.

This clonotype was counted ten times or more. The chain combines TRBV2 with TRBJ2-5; no clear D gene. The V gene's germline CDR1 is SNHLY and CDR2 FYNNEI. The CDR3 runs 10 residues. V was trimmed by 8 bases and J by 5 bases, leaving 6 bases between them. The CDR3 sequence: CASESETQYF. Here the CDR3 DNA reads TGTGCCAGCGAGAGTGAGACCCAGTACTTC.

This clonotype was counted a few times. The chain combines TRBV12-5 with TRBJ2-2; unclear D gene. The CDR3 is made up of 15 amino acids. CDR1 is LGHNT, CDR2 FRNRAP, per germline. V was clipped by 6 bases and J by 2 bases, with 13 bases between them. The CDR3 region has the DNA TGTGCTAGTGGCTACGCCGGGCCTAACACCGGGGAGCTGTTTTTT. This encodes CASGYAGPNTGELFF.

The V and J genes are TRBV5-6 and TRBJ2-5; D may be TRBD1 (5 bases). V lost 4 bases, J lost 5 bases, and 18 bases lay in between. The CDR3 spans 15 residues. Germline-derived CDR1 and CDR2 are SGHDT and YYEEEE. The CDR3 DNA reads as TGTGCCAGCAGCAGTGCTAGGAAGGGGTGGGAGACCCAGTACTTC. Amino acids: CASSSARKGWETQYF.

Concerning this clonotype itself: It is likely a read error, because the conserved phenylalanine at the end of the CDR3 is missing. The chain uses TRBV7-2 and TRBJ2-5, with D maybe TRBD1 (5 bases). The V end lost 5 bases, the J end lost 2 bases, and 15 bases lay between the germline ends. Germline V lookup: CDR1 SGHTA, CDR2 FQGNSA. The CDR3 is 15 amino acids. The CDR3 DNA follows: TGTGCCAGCAGCCCATATATGGCAGGGCAAGAGACCCAGTACGTC. It encodes CASSPYMAGQETQYV.

There are a few counts of this clonotype. The chain links TRBV10-2 to TRBJ1-1; D is unresolved. Germline loops: CDR1 WSHSY, CDR2 SAAADI. V shed 4 bases and J shed 1 base, with 10 bases lying between them. The CDR3 covers 14 residues. CDR3 loop: CASSGEGGNTEAFF. Here the CDR3 DNA reads TGCGCCAGCAGTGGGGAGGGAGGGAACACTGAAGCTTTCTTT.

This clonotype was seen a handful of times. J is TRBJ1-1 and V is TRBV29-1, with 9 bases matching TRBD1. Germline V gives CDR1 SQVTM, CDR2 ANQGSEA. V was clipped by 6 bases and J by 0 bases; unmatched bases: 5. The CDR3 has 14 residues. CDR3 DNA: TGCAGCGTCGACAGGGGGGGCATGAACACTGAAGCTTTCTTT. Protein: CSVDRGGMNTEAFF.

V and J are TRBV5-1 and TRBJ2-7, with 10 bases aligning to TRBD1. Germline V CDR1 and CDR2: SGHRS, YFSETQ. Trimming at V came to 2 bases and at J to 1 base, leaving 12 bases not matched to a gene. The length of the CDR3 is 18 residues. The CDR3: CASSLLPGQGTRSYEQYF. The CDR3 DNA reads TGCGCCAGCAGCTTACTACCGGGACAGGGGACACGTTCCTACGAGCAGTACTTC. Supplemented by reference TRBV5-1 and TRBJ2-7, the full variable domain reads KAGVTQTPRYLIKTRGQQVTLSCSPISGHRSVSWYQQTPGQGLQFLFEYFSETQRNKGNFPGRFSGRQFSNSRSEMNVSTLELGDSALYLCASSLLPGQGTRSYEQYFGPGTRLTVT.

This clonotype was observed at least ten times. The J gene is TRBJ1-1, the V gene TRBV12-3 or TRBV12-4; D possibly corresponds to TRBD1 (6 bases). Deletions cut 2 bases from V and 6 bases from J, with 10 bases between. CDR3 size: 13 residues. The CDR3 protein is CASSLRGSAEAFF. CDR3 DNA: TGTGCCAGCAGTTTAAGGGGGAGTGCTGAAGCTTTCTTT.